Given below is one T cell receptor (beta chain) in context. This record belongs to a study of blood T cell repertoires in COVID-19. The CDR3 has 16 residues. The germline V gene encodes CDR1 MGHRA and CDR2 YSYEKL. Trimming removed 0 bases from V and 0 bases from J, with 9 bases in between. The method was immunoSEQ multiplex PCR; TCRdb's version includes in-frame clones alone and lacks a portion of them. The sample carries 200,000 to 250,000 clones, around four fifths recorded once. This rearrangement joins TRBV4-1 to TRBJ1-5; D is unresolved. The sequence was collected from a woman older than 75 with acute or convalescent COVID-19. The sample was peripheral blood. The CDR3 nucleotides are TGCGCCAGCAGCCAAGATCAGTCTTATAGCAATCAGCCCCAGCATTTT. Translated: CASSQDQSYSNQPQHF.